Listed below are T cell receptor beta chains from one sample, sequenced in a study of blood T cell repertoires in COVID-19. Measured with immunoSEQ multiplex PCR; TCRdb has only the in-frame clones, and not every one. The data contain approximately 190,000 clones, about 81% of them singletons. Input material: peripheral blood. These receptors all stem from a man aged 30-40 years with active or convalescent COVID-19. Each CDR3 is given with its conserved first and last residue. Fields, in order: V gene, clone size, J gene, D gene, CDR3 DNA, CDR3 protein. The D gene is left open where the match is weak. A clone size is listed for some rows: how often the clone was seen (once, few, many), or a class if it is expanded.

TRBV25-1,-,TRBJ1-2,-,TGTGCCAGCAGTGATCCGGATCTAGCTAACTATGGCTACACCTTC,CASSDPDLANYGYTF
TRBV18,-,TRBJ2-5,TRBD1,TGTGCCGGGCTCCGGGACAGGGATGGCGAGACCCAGTACTTC,CAGLRDRDGETQYF
TRBV6-5,-,TRBJ2-4,TRBD1,TGTGCCATTTCCCGGGACAGGGGTTACATTCAGTACTTC,CAISRDRGYIQYF
TRBV4-1,-,TRBJ2-2,TRBD1,TGCGCCAGCAGCCAAGATAGGACAGGGTACACCGGGGAGCTGTTTTTT,CASSQDRTGYTGELFF
TRBV7-9,-,TRBJ1-2,-,TGTGCCAGCAGCTTAGCGGGCCAGGGGAACTATGGCTACACCTTC,CASSLAGQGNYGYTF
TRBV7-3,few,TRBJ2-2,TRBD1,TGTGCCAGCAGCGTTCAGGGACAGAGAAACACCGGGGAGCTGTTTTTT,CASSVQGQRNTGELFF
TRBV4-1,-,TRBJ1-1,-,TGCGCCAGCAGCCTCCCCCAGGGAACGATGAACACTGAAGCTTTCTTT,CASSLPQGTMNTEAFF
TRBV19,-,TRBJ1-6,TRBD1,TGTGCCAGTAGTATAGAGGGGACAGGGGCTGAAAATTCACCCCTCCACTTT,CASSIEGTGAENSPLHF
TRBV3-1/TRBV3-2,few,TRBJ1-1,-,TGTGCCAGCAGCCAAGAGACAAATCGGTGGACTGAAGCTTTCTTT,CASSQETNRWTEAFF
TRBV6-5,-,TRBJ2-2,-,TGTGCCAGCGGGGGCATGGGAAAGCTGTTTTTT,CASGGMGKLFF
TRBV19,-,TRBJ2-1,-,TGTGCCAGTAGTACAAACACAGGTAATGAGCAGTTCTTC,CASSTNTGNEQFF
TRBV5-8,-,TRBJ2-1,-,TGTGCCAGCAGCTCCAAGGGCCGGGGTGAATCCTACAATGAGCAGTTCTTC,CASSSKGRGESYNEQFF
TRBV20-1,-,TRBJ1-1,-,TGCAGTGCGATCCGGGACACTGAAGCTTTCTTT,CSAIRDTEAFF
TRBV18,-,TRBJ1-4,TRBD1,TGTGCCAGCTCACCGAGACAGGGGGCAACCAATGAAAAACTGTTTTTT,CASSPRQGATNEKLFF
TRBV27,once,TRBJ2-3,-,TGTGCCAGCAGTACCTTAGCGGCCGGCACAGATACGCAGTATTTT,CASSTLAAGTDTQYF
TRBV6-5,once,TRBJ1-1,-,TGTGCCAGCTTGATTACTCTGAACACTGAAGCTTTCTTT,CASLITLNTEAFF
TRBV7-9,few,TRBJ2-7,-,TGTGCCAGCAGCAACAGGATACACTACGAGCAGTACTTC,CASSNRIHYEQYF
TRBV9,once,TRBJ2-1,-,TGTGCCAGCAGCGTAGGATCCAGCGGAGAATACAATGAGCAGTTCTTC,CASSVGSSGEYNEQFF
TRBV7-2,-,TRBJ1-1,-,TGTGCCAGCAGCGCGGGTACGGGCCGCGGTCCTGAAGCTTTCTTT,CASSAGTGRGPEAFF
TRBV6-1,medium-sized,TRBJ1-2,-,TGTGCCAGCAGTGAAGTAGGGTGGGGCGGCTACACCTTC,CASSEVGWGGYTF
TRBV3-1/TRBV3-2,-,TRBJ1-1,TRBD1,TGTGCCAGCAGCGTCCCAGGGGGTCCGGGTGAAGCTTTCTTT,CASSVPGGPGEAFF
TRBV6-5,-,TRBJ2-1,TRBD1,TGTGCCAGTACAAGGACAGGCGCCCTTGACAATGAGCAGTTCTTC,CASTRTGALDNEQFF
TRBV19,-,TRBJ1-6,-,TGTGCCAGTAGTCAAGACGGGGAGAGCTCCTATAATTCACCCCTCCACTTT,CASSQDGESSYNSPLHF
TRBV12-5,-,TRBJ1-2,-,TGTGCTAGTGCCAGGGATAACTATGGCTACACCTTC,CASARDNYGYTF
TRBV2,-,TRBJ2-7,-,TGTGCCAGCAGTCTGAACGGTCCTATCTCCTACGAGCAGTACTTC,CASSLNGPISYEQYF
TRBV28,-,TRBJ1-4,TRBD1,TGTGCCAGCAGTCCGAATCAGGGGGTTAATGAAAAACTGTTTTTT,CASSPNQGVNEKLFF
TRBV9,-,TRBJ2-3,TRBD1,TGTGCCAGCAGCGTACTTCCGACAGGGGGCTACACAGATACGCAGTATTTT,CASSVLPTGGYTDTQYF
TRBV5-5,-,TRBJ2-2,TRBD2,TGTGCCAGCAACGGACTAGCGGCCTACACCGGGGAGCTGTTTTTT,CASNGLAAYTGELFF
TRBV10-2,-,TRBJ2-1,TRBD2,TGCGCCAGCATAAGGAGTAGCGGGGCCTACAATGAGCAGTTCTTC,CASIRSSGAYNEQFF
TRBV29-1,-,TRBJ1-2,TRBD1,TGCAGCGTTGAACGACAGGGGGCACGGTATGGCTACACCTTC,CSVERQGARYGYTF
TRBV10-2,-,TRBJ2-7,TRBD2,TGCGCCAGCTGTTCCGGGGGGAACACCTACGAGCAGTACTTC,CASCSGGNTYEQYF
TRBV12-3/TRBV12-4,-,TRBJ2-3,-,TGTGCCAGCAGTTTAGCGCTAAGGGGTACGCAGTATTTT,CASSLALRGTQYF
TRBV10-2,once,TRBJ2-1,TRBD2,TGCGCCAGTATGAGCGGGGGTTACAATGAGCAGTTCTTC,CASMSGGYNEQFF
TRBV18,-,TRBJ2-6,TRBD2,TGTGCCAGCTCACCTCAGGGAGGGTTCGGCTCTGGGGCCAACGTCCTGACTTTC,CASSPQGGFGSGANVLTF
TRBV28,-,TRBJ2-6,-,TGTGCCAGCGCGACTAGTCCTGGGGCCAACGTCCTGACTTTC,CASATSPGANVLTF
TRBV2,-,TRBJ2-2,TRBD2,TGTGCCAGCAGTGTACTAGCGGGCGTCGCGAACACCGGGGAGCTGTTTTTT,CASSVLAGVANTGELFF
TRBV7-2,-,TRBJ2-7,TRBD2,TGTGCCAGCAGCCCGAGACTAGCGGGAGCGGTCGAGCAGTACTTC,CASSPRLAGAVEQYF
TRBV11-2,-,TRBJ1-1,TRBD1,TGTGCCAGCAGCCAAGGGGGCATGAACACTGAAGCTTTCTTT,CASSQGGMNTEAFF
TRBV7-2,-,TRBJ2-2,TRBD2,TGTGCCAGCAGCTCAACTAGCGGGCTCACCGGGGAGCTGTTTTTT,CASSSTSGLTGELFF
TRBV4-1,-,TRBJ1-2,-,TGCGCCAGCAGCCAAGATCAACCAGGGGCTGCCTATGGCTACACCTTC,CASSQDQPGAAYGYTF
TRBV9,-,TRBJ2-1,TRBD2,TGTGCCAGCAGCGGCGGGACTAGCTACAATGAGCAGTTCTTC,CASSGGTSYNEQFF
TRBV6-5,-,TRBJ2-3,-,TGTGCCAGCAGTTACTCGCCGGGCACAGATACGCAGTATTTT,CASSYSPGTDTQYF
TRBV24-1,-,TRBJ2-1,-,TGTGCCACCAGTGATGCGGGCCTGAGCTCCTACAATGAGCAGTTCTTC,CATSDAGLSSYNEQFF
TRBV28,once,TRBJ1-2,-,TGTGCCAGCACCCATCGGGGGAAGGCGAACTATGGCTACACCTTC,CASTHRGKANYGYTF
TRBV7-9,many,TRBJ2-1,-,TGTGCCAGCAGCTCAGAAACACAGGGAAAGGGCAATGAGCAGTTCTTC,CASSSETQGKGNEQFF
TRBV6-5,-,TRBJ2-2,-,TGTGCCAGCACGAGAGCGAACACCGGGGAGCTGTTTTTT,CASTRANTGELFF
TRBV5-1,-,TRBJ2-5,TRBD2,TGCGCCAGCAGCTCCAATCTGGGGACTAGCGGGGGCCAAGAGACCCAGTACTTC,CASSSNLGTSGGQETQYF
TRBV13,once,TRBJ1-4,TRBD1,TGTGCCAGCAGCTACGATGAAGGACAGGGGGGAGAAAAACTGTTTTTT,CASSYDEGQGGEKLFF
TRBV6-2/TRBV6-3,-,TRBJ1-1,-,TGTGCCAGCAGTTCGCAGGTGAACACTGAAGCTTTCTTT,CASSSQVNTEAFF
TRBV6-6,once,TRBJ1-2,TRBD1,TGTGCCAGCAGTCCTGGACAGGGGGCGCTTGGCTACACCTTC,CASSPGQGALGYTF
TRBV19,-,TRBJ1-3,-,TGTGCCAGTAGTCCCGGGTTCGGAAACACCATATATTTT,CASSPGFGNTIYF
TRBV2,-,TRBJ1-3,TRBD1,TGTGCCAGCAGTGTCTTGGGGACAGGTTTAAGGGCCTCTGGAAACACCATATATTTT,CASSVLGTGLRASGNTIYF
TRBV9,once,TRBJ1-3,-,TGTGCCAGCAGCCTTCTGCCGGGGGGGAGCTCTGGAAACACCATATATTTT,CASSLLPGGSSGNTIYF
TRBV28,-,TRBJ1-2,-,TGTGCCAGCAGTCCCGGACAGCCCAACTATGGCTACACCTTC,CASSPGQPNYGYTF